The rows below give T cell receptor beta chains drawn from one sample of a study of blood T cell repertoires in COVID-19. Sequencing was performed with immunoSEQ multiplex PCR; in TCRdb, only in-frame clones are kept and a portion is missing. The repertoire holds about 180,000 clones, with approximately 87% as singletons. The sample taken for sequencing was peripheral blood. The receptors shown here come from a man in his 70s with active or convalescent COVID-19. CDR3s include the opening cysteine and the closing phenylalanine or tryptophan. A D gene is named only where the DNA matches it firmly. Not every row has a clone size; where given, it reads once, few, many or a size class.

d_call: TRBD1; clone_size: NA; j_call: TRBJ1-2; v_call: TRBV9; cdr3_aa: CASSVSGGQHYGYTF; cdr3_nt: TGTGCCAGCAGCGTGTCCGGGGGACAGCACTATGGCTACACCTTC
d_call: NA; clone_size: once; j_call: TRBJ2-5; v_call: TRBV6-1; cdr3_aa: CASSERPGWSGETQYF; cdr3_nt: TGTGCCAGCAGTGAACGCCCCGGGTGGAGTGGAGAGACCCAGTACTTC
d_call: NA; clone_size: few; j_call: TRBJ1-1; v_call: TRBV11-3; cdr3_aa: CASSFDRDTEAFF; cdr3_nt: TGTGCCAGCAGTTTCGACAGAGACACTGAAGCTTTCTTT
d_call: NA; clone_size: many; j_call: TRBJ2-1; v_call: TRBV7-7; cdr3_aa: CASSPSSGYNEQFF; cdr3_nt: TGTGCTAGCAGCCCTAGTTCGGGGTACAATGAGCAGTTCTTC
d_call: NA; clone_size: NA; j_call: TRBJ1-1; v_call: TRBV7-2; cdr3_aa: CASSLVSLLNTEAFF; cdr3_nt: TGTGCCAGCAGCTTAGTGTCACTATTGAACACTGAAGCTTTCTTT
d_call: NA; clone_size: NA; j_call: TRBJ2-4; v_call: TRBV12-5; cdr3_aa: CASGIQGSKNIQYF; cdr3_nt: TGTGCTAGTGGTATTCAGGGGTCCAAAAACATTCAGTACTTC
d_call: TRBD1; clone_size: NA; j_call: TRBJ2-7; v_call: TRBV7-9; cdr3_aa: CASSLDRGQSSYEQYF; cdr3_nt: TGTGCCAGCAGCTTAGACAGGGGCCAGAGCTCCTACGAGCAGTACTTC
d_call: TRBD1; clone_size: NA; j_call: TRBJ1-1; v_call: TRBV15; cdr3_aa: CATSRNRGQEAFF; cdr3_nt: TGTGCCACCAGCAGAAACAGGGGTCAAGAAGCTTTCTTT
d_call: NA; clone_size: few; j_call: TRBJ2-7; v_call: TRBV5-4; cdr3_aa: CASTRVDSGYEQYF; cdr3_nt: TGTGCCAGCACCCGCGTGGATTCGGGCTACGAGCAGTACTTC
d_call: NA; clone_size: NA; j_call: TRBJ2-7; v_call: TRBV7-3; cdr3_aa: CASSLSRGSSYEQYF; cdr3_nt: TGTGCCAGCAGCTTATCTCGGGGTAGCTCCTACGAGCAGTACTTC